The entry that follows covers one TCR beta chain sequence. This entry comes from a study of T cell changes during pregnancy in multiple sclerosis. Method: immunoSEQ multiplex PCR; TCRdb's copy keeps in-frame clones and lacks some. The table has under 75,000 clones, about 94% seen once. Germline assignment: CDR1 SQVTM and CDR2 ANQGSEA. V was cut by 1 base and J by 4 bases, with 17 bases left in between. The CDR3 runs to 16 residues. Here the sequenced sample was CD8+ T cells from peripheral blood mononuclear cells, taken in the second trimester of pregnancy. The TCR comes from a female donor with multiple sclerosis, enrolled in a pregnancy study. The chain is built from TRBV29-1 and TRBJ2-1, with D possibly TRBD2 on 5 matching bases. The CDR3 region is CSVEVSRGPEYNEQFF. CDR3 DNA sequence: TGCAGCGTTGAAGTTAGTCGGGGTCCTGAATACAATGAGCAGTTCTTC.